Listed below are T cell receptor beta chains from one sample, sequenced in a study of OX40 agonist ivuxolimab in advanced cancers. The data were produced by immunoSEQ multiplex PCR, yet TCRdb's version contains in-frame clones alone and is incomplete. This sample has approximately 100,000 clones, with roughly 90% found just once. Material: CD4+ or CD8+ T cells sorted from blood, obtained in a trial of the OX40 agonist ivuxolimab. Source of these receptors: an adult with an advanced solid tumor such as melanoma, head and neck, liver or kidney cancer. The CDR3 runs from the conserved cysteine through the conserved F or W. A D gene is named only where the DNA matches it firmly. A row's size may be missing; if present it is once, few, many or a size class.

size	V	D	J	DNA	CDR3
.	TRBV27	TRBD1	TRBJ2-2	TGTGCCAGCAGAGCCGGGACAGGGAACACCGGGGAGCTGTTTTTT	CASRAGTGNTGELFF
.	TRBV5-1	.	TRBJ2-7	TGCGCCAGCAGCTCCGGGACACCGGCCTACGAGCAGTACTTC	CASSSGTPAYEQYF
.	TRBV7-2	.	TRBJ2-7	TGTGCCAGCAGCATCCGGGACGGCAGCTCCTACGAGCAGTACTTC	CASSIRDGSSYEQYF
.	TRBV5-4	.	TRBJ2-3	TGTGCCAGCAGCCAGGGACTTCTAGCGAGCAGTGGAGATACGCAGTATTTT	CASSQGLLASSGDTQYF
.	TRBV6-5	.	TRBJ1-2	TGTGCCAGCAGTTACTCGATTTCCGGGTCTGGCTACACCTTC	CASSYSISGSGYTF
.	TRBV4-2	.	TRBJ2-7	TGTGCCAGCAGCCAAGATCGGCCGGGGGCGGCCTACGAGCAGTACTTC	CASSQDRPGAAYEQYF
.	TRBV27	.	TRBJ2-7	TGTGCCAGCAGTGGAGGGGCTCCTAGGGAGCAGTACTTC	CASSGGAPREQYF
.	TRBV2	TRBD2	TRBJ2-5	TGTGCCAGTGGGAGGAGTAGCGGGGGGCGGCAAGAGACCCAGTACTTC	CASGRSSGGRQETQYF
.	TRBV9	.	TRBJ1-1	TGTGCCAGCAGCGGCCGCCCCTTAGGGGTGAACACTGAAGCTTTCTTT	CASSGRPLGVNTEAFF
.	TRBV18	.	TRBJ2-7	TGTGCCAGCTCACCACTCGGGACCTACGAGCAGTACTTC	CASSPLGTYEQYF
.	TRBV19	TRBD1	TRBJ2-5	TGTGCCAGTAGTCGAAACAGGGGTACACGGCAAGAGACCCAGTACTTC	CASSRNRGTRQETQYF
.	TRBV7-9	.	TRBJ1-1	TGTGCCAGCAGCTTAGGGGGGGCGATTGGCACTGAAGCTTTCTTT	CASSLGGAIGTEAFF
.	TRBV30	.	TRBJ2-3	TGTGCCTGGAGTGTCGGCAGTAGCACAGATACGCAGTATTTT	CAWSVGSSTDTQYF
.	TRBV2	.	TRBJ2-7	TGTGCCAGCAGTGATCTCGCCCGCGAGCAGTACTTC	CASSDLAREQYF
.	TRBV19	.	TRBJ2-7	TGTGCCAGTAGTATATCCGGGGGCGGCCAGGTTAGCTCCTACGAGCAGTACTTC	CASSISGGGQVSSYEQYF
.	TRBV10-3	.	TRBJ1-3	TGTGCCATCAGATTTAAAGGCGGAAACACCATATATTTT	CAIRFKGGNTIYF
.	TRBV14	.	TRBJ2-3	TGTGCCAGCGCCCTGGTCGGAACGCAGTATTTT	CASALVGTQYF
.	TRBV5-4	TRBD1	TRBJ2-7	TGTGCCAGCAGGACCGGGACAGGGGCTCTATACGAGCAGTACTTC	CASRTGTGALYEQYF
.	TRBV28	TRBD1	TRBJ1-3	TGTGCCAGCAGTTTAGGTGGCAGGGGGCTTGGAAACACCATATATTTT	CASSLGGRGLGNTIYF
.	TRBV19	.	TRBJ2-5	TGTGCCAGTAGTCCCACGGGACTGGTAACCCAGTACTTC	CASSPTGLVTQYF
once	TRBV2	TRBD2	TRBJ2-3	TGTGCCAGCAGGACTAGCGGGGGGTTCACAGATACGCAGTATTTT	CASRTSGGFTDTQYF
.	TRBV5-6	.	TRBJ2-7	TGTGCCAGCAGTCGGGACACTACCTACGAGCAGTACTTC	CASSRDTTYEQYF
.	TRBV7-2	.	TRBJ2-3	TGTGCCAGCAGGGCGGACTCGGGGGCAGATACGCAGTATTTT	CASRADSGADTQYF
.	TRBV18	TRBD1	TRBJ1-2	TGTGCCAGCTCACCATTGGGACAGGGGGCCTCAATAATCGGCTACACCTTC	CASSPLGQGASIIGYTF
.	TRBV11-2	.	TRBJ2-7	TGTGCCAGCAGCTTAGGGACGGGACAAGTCTACGAGCAGTACTTC	CASSLGTGQVYEQYF
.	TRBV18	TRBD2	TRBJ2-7	TGTGCCAGCTCACCACCTAGCGGGGGGGCCTCCTACGAGCAGTACTTC	CASSPPSGGASYEQYF
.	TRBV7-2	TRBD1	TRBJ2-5	TGTGCCAGCAGCTCAACAGGGGAGCGATACTTC	CASSSTGERYF
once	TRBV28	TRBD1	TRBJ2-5	TGTGCCAGCAGTTTAACGGGACAGGGGGCGATGGGGGAGACCCAGTACTTC	CASSLTGQGAMGETQYF
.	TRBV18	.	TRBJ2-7	TGTGCCAGCTCACCACCGGCAGGGAAGTACGAGCAGTACTTC	CASSPPAGKYEQYF
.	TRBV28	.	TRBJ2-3	TGTGCCAGCAGTTGGCAGGGGCTTAGCACAGATACGCAGTATTTT	CASSWQGLSTDTQYF
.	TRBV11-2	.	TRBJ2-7	TGTGCCAGCAGCTTAGATCCCGGCAGCTACTACGAGCAGTACTTC	CASSLDPGSYYEQYF
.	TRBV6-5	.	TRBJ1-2	TGTGCCAGCACCTCGAGGCAGACTAACTATGGCTACACCTTC	CASTSRQTNYGYTF
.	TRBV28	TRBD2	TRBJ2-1	TGTGCCAGTTCAGCGGGGGTCAAATCCTACAATGAGCAGTTCTTC	CASSAGVKSYNEQFF
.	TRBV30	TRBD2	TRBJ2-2	TGTGCCTGGAGTGCACTAGCGGGGGGGCGAGCCGGGGAGCTGTTTTTT	CAWSALAGGRAGELFF
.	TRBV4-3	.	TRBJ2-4	TGCGCCAGCAGCCAAGCCAACATTCAGTACTTC	CASSQANIQYF